The 13 T cell receptor gamma chains presented below share a single source sample, sequenced in a study of Vδ1+ human thymocytes. The template was reverse-transcribed extracted RNA. Multiplex PCR used pooled V-gene forward primers and a constant-region reverse primer to amplify CDR3s. TCRdb re-processed the multiplex PCR reads via CATT. Here the sample spans more than 35,000 gamma-chain clones, roughly a fifth being singletons. Study results and caveats: In the thymus, TRG and TRD repertoires looked highly polyclonal with Gaussian CDR3 lengths.

These TCRs' antigens remain unknown. The sample consisted of Vdelta1+ gamma-delta thymocytes from the thymus. Subset specified: FACS-sorted CD3+ TCRalphabeta- TCRVdelta1+ TCRVdelta2- thymocytes. The receptor source for this set is a girl less than two years old who had congenital heart surgery.

This clone was picked up a small number of times. The chain has TRGV4 and TRGJ1 or TRGJ2. Per the germline V gene, CDR1 is EGSTGY and CDR2 is YDSYTSSV. V shed 0 bases, J shed 8 bases, and the junction held 4 bases outside the gene matches. CDR3 size: 12 residues. Written as DNA, the CDR3 is TGTGCCACCTGGGATGGGGGACATAAGAAACTCTTT. It specifies CATWDGGHKKLF.

This clone was observed a few times. This chain links TRGV2 with TRGJ1 or TRGJ2. This CDR3 spans 13 amino acids. The germline V gene has CDR1 EGSNGY and CDR2 YDSYNSKV. V trimming: 4 bases; J trimming: 8 bases; junction bases outside the gene matches: 11. The CDR3 DNA follows: TGTGCCACCTGGGATAGGCAATGGAATAAGAAACTCTTT. This translates into CATWDRQWNKKLF.

This clone was recorded a few times. The rearrangement links TRGV8 to TRGJP2. Germline V lookup: CDR1 VENAVY, CDR2 YDSYNSRV. J lost 12 bases, V lost 5 bases, and 12 bases had no gene match. The CDR3 has 13 residues. CDR3 coding DNA: TGTGCCACCTGGGCCATCGGGGGCAGGATCAAGACGTTT. It specifies CATWAIGGRIKTF.

The rearrangement uses TRGV2 and TRGJ1 or TRGJ2. The length of the CDR3 is 12 residues. Looked up from germline, CDR1 is EGSNGY and CDR2 is YDSYNSKV. The J segment lost 4 bases and the V segment lost 4 bases, leaving 4 bases of the junction unmatched. The CDR3 sequence is CATWEGYYKKLF. The CDR3 nucleotides read TGTGCCACCTGGGAGGGATATTATAAGAAACTCTTT.

The rearrangement uses TRGV9 and TRGJ1 or TRGJ2. Germline lookup yields CDR1 GITISATS and CDR2 ISYDGTV (reference sequence). V shed 0 bases and J 6 bases; nucleotides not matched to a gene: 5. The CDR3 is 13 amino acids. The chain's CDR3 is CALWEVQAYKKLF. In DNA form, the CDR3 reads TGTGCCTTGTGGGAGGTGCAGGCTTATAAGAAACTCTTT.

The gene calls are TRGV9 and TRGJP2. The CDR3 is made up of 14 amino acids. J was trimmed by 2 bases and V by 10 bases; bases with no gene match: 10. From germline, CDR1 is GITISATS and CDR2 ISYDGTV (reference sequence). The CDR3 loop is CAFTPMSSDWIKTF. CDR3 in DNA: TGTGCCTTTACCCCCATGAGTAGTGATTGGATCAAGACGTTT.

This chain links TRGV8 with TRGJ1 or TRGJ2. Trimming took 5 bases from V and 0 from J; bases not matched to a gene: 7. The germline CDR1 and CDR2 sequences are VENAVY and YDSYNSRV. The CDR3 sequence is 14 residues long. CDR3 nucleotides: TGTGCCACCTGGGCCGACTCGAATTATTATAAGAAACTCTTT. Translated, it gives CATWADSNYYKKLF.

Concerning this clone: This may come from a read error, since a much larger clone is one base off. V and J are TRGV8 and TRGJ1 or TRGJ2. The CDR3 length is 12 residues. Germline CDR1 reads VENAVY; CDR2 reads YDSYNSRV. With 5 bases clipped from V and 3 bases from J, the junction kept 4 bases outside the gene matches. CDR3 nucleotides: TGTGCCACCTGGGGCCCTTATTATAAGAAACTCTTT. It translates to CATWGPYYKKLF.

This sequence joins TRGV8 and TRGJ1 or TRGJ2. V gave up 3 bases and J gave up 7 bases; unmatched junction bases: 6. The germline CDR1 and CDR2 sequences are VENAVY and YDSYNSRV. This CDR3 has 12 residues. CDR3 residues: CATWDGPYKKLF. CDR3 nucleotides: TGTGCCACCTGGGATGGACCATATAAGAAACTCTTT.

Worth noting for this clone: This sequence is one base from a far larger clone and is likely a read error. The sample contains more than one DNA sequence encoding this CDR3. The chain couples TRGV9 to TRGJ1 or TRGJ2. The germline CDR1 and CDR2 sequences are GITISATS and ISYDGTV (reference sequence). The CDR3 runs 12 residues. The CDR3 spells CALWEVRYKKLF. The CDR3 DNA is TGTGCCTTGTGGGAGGTGCGGTATAAGAAACTCTTC.

This chain uses TRGV8 with TRGJ1 or TRGJ2. V gave up 3 bases and J gave up 1 base; unmatched junction bases: 3. Germline loops: CDR1 VENAVY, CDR2 YDSYNSRV. This CDR3 region has 13 residues. CDR3 sequence: CATWDCNYYKKLF. DNA for the CDR3: TGTGCCACCTGGGATTGCAATTATTATAAGAAACTCTTT.

This clone came up a few times. One base away lies a much larger clone, so this may be a sequencing read error. This chain joins TRGV3 and TRGJ1 or TRGJ2. The V and J ends lost 5 bases and 3 bases, in that order; junction bases with no gene match: 4. Germline-derived CDR1 and CDR2 are VTNTFY and YDVSTARD (reference sequence). This CDR3 is built from 12 residues. CDR3 residues: CATWGIYYKKLF. The CDR3 bases are TGTGCCACCTGGGGGATTTATTATAAGAAACTCTTT.

The chain uses TRGV3 and TRGJP2. There are 14 residues in the CDR3. V dropped 3 bases and J dropped 5; count of bases not matched to a gene: 6. CDR1 VTNTFY and CDR2 YDVSTARD come from the germline V gene (reference sequence). In DNA, the CDR3 is TGTGCCACCTGGGACGGTTGGAGTGATTGGATCAAGACGTTT. It is translated as CATWDGWSDWIKTF.